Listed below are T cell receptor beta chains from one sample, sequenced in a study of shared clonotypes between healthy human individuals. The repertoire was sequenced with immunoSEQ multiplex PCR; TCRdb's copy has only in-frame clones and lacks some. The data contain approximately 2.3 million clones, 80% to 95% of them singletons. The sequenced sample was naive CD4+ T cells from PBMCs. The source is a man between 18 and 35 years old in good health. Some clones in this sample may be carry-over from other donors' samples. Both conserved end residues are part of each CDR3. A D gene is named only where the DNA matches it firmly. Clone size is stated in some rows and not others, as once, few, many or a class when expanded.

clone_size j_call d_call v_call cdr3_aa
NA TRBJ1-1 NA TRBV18 CASSAGVNTEAFF
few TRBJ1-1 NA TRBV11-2 CASSLDGGGTEAFF
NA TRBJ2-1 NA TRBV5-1 CASSSQTGNLYNEQFF
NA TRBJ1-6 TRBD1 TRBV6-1 CASSLGGQGYSPLHF
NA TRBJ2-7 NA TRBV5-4 CASSFDRASLYEQYF
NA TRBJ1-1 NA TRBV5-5 CASSFGVGTPGPEAFF
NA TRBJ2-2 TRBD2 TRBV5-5 CASSRSGRAVTGELFF
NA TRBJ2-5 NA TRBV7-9 CASSIKGRETQYF
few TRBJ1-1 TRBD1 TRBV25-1 CASIERGRTEAFF
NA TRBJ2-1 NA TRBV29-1 CSGGLLYNEQFF
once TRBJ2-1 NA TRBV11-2 CASSLASPSSYNEQFF
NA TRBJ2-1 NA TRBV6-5 CASRQQLYNEQFF
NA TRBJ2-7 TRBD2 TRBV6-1 CASSLAGESPYEQYF
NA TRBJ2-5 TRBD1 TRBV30 CAWSTGQITTGETQYF
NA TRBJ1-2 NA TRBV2 CASRNPGPANYGYTF
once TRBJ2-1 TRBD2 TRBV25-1 CASSTTGGPYNEQFF
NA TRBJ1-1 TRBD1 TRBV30 CAWSAPQQGSNTEAFF
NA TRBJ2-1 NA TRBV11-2 CASSLTGYYNEQFF
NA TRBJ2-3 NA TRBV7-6 CASSMASGGYTDTQYF
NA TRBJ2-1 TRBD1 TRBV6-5 CASSRGQPSLNEQFF
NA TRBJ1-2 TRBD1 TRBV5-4 CASSSGQGDNYGYTF
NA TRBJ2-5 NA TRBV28 CASRGASPPRTQYF
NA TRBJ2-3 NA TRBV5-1 CASSLGQLGGRTDTQYF
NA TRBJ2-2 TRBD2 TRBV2 CASRGGTSVGELFF
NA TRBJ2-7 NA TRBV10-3 CAISDSLGSGAHEQYF
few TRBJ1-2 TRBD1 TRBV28 CASRPPGQGYGYTF
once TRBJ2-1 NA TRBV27 CASSRPPVYEQFF
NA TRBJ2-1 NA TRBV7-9 CASRRGERYNEQFF
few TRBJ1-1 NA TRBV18 CASSRLPANTEAFF
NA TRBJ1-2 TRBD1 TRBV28 CASSSGGTGLRLGYTF
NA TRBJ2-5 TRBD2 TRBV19 CASRIAGGQETQYF
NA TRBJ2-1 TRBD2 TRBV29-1 CSAPGRDSLNEQFF
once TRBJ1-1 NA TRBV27 CASSLRRMNTEAFF
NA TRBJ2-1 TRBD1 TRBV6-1 CASRDRANNNEQFF
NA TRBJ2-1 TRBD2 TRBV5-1 CASSLPGTSGQSYNEQFF
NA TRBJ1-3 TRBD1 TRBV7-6 CASSNMAGQGINTIYF
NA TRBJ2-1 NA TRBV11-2 CAGSWGFSYNEQFF
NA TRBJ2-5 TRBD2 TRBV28 CASSLLAGRETQYF
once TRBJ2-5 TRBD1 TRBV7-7 CASSEGQGQETQYF
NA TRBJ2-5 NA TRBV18 CASSLVAPSETQYF
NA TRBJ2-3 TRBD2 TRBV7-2 CASSRNRPGGGTDTQYF
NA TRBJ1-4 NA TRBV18 CASSPPRATNEKLFF
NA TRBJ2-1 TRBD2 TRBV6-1 CASSESIAGSASYNEQFF
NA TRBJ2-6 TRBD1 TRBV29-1 CSGQGAGDSGANVLTF
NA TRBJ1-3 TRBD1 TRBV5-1 CASSSGDSLSGNTIYF
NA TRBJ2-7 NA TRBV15 CATSRGTTATSYEQYF
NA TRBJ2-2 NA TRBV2 CAGQQSSLNTGELFF
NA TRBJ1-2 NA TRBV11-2 CASSPQGRGGYTF
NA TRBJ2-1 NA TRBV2 CASNSDLYNEQFF
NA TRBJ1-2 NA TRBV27 CASSLTRKNNYGYTF
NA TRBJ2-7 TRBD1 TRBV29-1 CSVKQGADEQYF
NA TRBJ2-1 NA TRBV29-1 CSVDRGRNEQFF
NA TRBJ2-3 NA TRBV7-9 CASSSWYRDTQYF
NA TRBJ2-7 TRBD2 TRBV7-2 CASSLVFPGLAGNYEQYF